This TCR beta chain came from a study of prognosis after radiotherapy for stage I lung cancer. Study in general: Patients with newly diagnosed primary stage I lung tumors numbered approximately 14, with a few others having oligometastatic NSCLC after surgical resection of the primary tumor. SBRT was given in 3 to 5 fractions at a biologically effective dose of at least 100 Gy as radiotherapy.

Germline loops: CDR1 LNHDA, CDR2 SQIVND (reference sequence). This CDR3 is built from 17 residues. Germline trimming cut 4 bases from V and 5 bases from J; bases unmatched to any gene: 12. This clonotype showed up many times. Its cognate antigen is unknown. It was by two-round multiplex PCR that TCR beta CDR3 was amplified from genomic DNA. During first-round PCR, primers specific to each TRBV and TRBJ gene were used. TCRdb redid the calling of the multiplex PCR reads with MiXCR, one entry per CDR3 protein. The table has around 56,000 distinct CDR3 sequences, about 25% seen once. Findings of the study overall: Among patients who developed distant metastases, Shannon entropy after stereotactic body radiation therapy was lower.

The TCR sequence derives from a donor over 45 with non-small cell lung cancer. V and J are TRBV19 and TRBJ2-1, with 9 bases fitting TRBD1. This specimen was PBMCs, taken before or after stereotactic body radiation therapy (not recorded which). DNA of the CDR3: TGTGCCAGTAGTACGAAAGTAGGGACAGGGATAAACAATGAGCAGTTCTTC. This sequence encodes CASSTKVGTGINNEQFF. Combining the CDR3 with reference TRBV19 and TRBJ2-1 gives the whole variable domain DGGITQSPKYLFRKEGQNVTLSCEQNLNHDAMYWYRQDPGQGLRLIYYSQIVNDFQKGDIAEGYSVSREKKESFPLTVTSAQKNPTAFYLCASSTKVGTGINNEQFFGPGTRLTVL.